The sequence of this T cell receptor (beta chain) was determined in a study of OX40 agonist ivuxolimab in advanced cancers. At the level of the study: Each dose-escalation patient presented with hepatocellular carcinoma, melanoma, renal cell or head and neck cancer. Aged about 23 to 80 with a mean of roughly 63 years, they were almost 85% male.

Some clones are missing from TCRdb's copy, which holds only in-frame ones; the method was immunoSEQ multiplex PCR. The sample has about 30,000 clones, 74% seen once. Germline-derived CDR1 and CDR2 are SNHLY and FYNNEI. Trimming stripped 6 bases from V and 2 bases from J, with 13 bases between. The CDR3 consists of 15 residues. This clone is a singleton in its sample. This chain connects TRBV2 to TRBJ2-2, with D maybe TRBD2 (5 bases). The sequence was obtained from an adult with an advanced solid tumor such as melanoma, head and neck, liver or kidney cancer. Here the sequenced sample was CD4+ or CD8+ T cells sorted from blood, taken in a trial of the OX40 agonist ivuxolimab. The CDR3 sequence: CASSPDYINTGELFF. As DNA, the CDR3 is TGTGCCAGCAGCCCCGACTACATTAACACCGGGGAGCTGTTTTTT. Based on the CDR3 plus reference TRBV2 and TRBJ2-2, the full variable domain is EPEVTQTPSHQVTQMGQEVILRCVPISNHLYFYWYRQILGQKVEFLVSFYNNEISEKSEIFDDQFSVERPDGSNFTLKIRSTKLEDSAMYFCASSPDYINTGELFFGEGSRLTVL.